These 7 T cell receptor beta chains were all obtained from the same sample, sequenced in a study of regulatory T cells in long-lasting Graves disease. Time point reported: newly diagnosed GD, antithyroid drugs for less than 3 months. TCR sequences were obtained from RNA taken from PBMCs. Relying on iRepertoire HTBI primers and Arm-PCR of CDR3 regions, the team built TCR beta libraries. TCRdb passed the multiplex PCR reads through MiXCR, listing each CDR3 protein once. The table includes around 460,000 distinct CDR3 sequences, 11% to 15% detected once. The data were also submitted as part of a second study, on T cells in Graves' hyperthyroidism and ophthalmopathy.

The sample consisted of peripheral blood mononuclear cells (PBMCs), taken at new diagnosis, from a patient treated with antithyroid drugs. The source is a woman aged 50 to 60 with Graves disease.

CDR3 in amino acids: CASSPPSAGEDTQYF. DNA of the CDR3: TGCGCCAGCAGCCCCCCCTCCGCGGGAGAAGATACGCAGTATTTT. The chain is built from TRBV5-1 and TRBJ2-3; 7 positions agree with TRBD2. The CDR3 is 15 residues long. V trimming: 4 bases; J trimming: 5 bases; junction bases outside the gene matches: 10. The germline V gene encodes CDR1 SGHRS and CDR2 YFSETQ.

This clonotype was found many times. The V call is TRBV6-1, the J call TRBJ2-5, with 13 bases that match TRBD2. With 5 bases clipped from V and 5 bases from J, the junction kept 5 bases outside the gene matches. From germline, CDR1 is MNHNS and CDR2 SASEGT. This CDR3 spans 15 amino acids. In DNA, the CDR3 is TGTGCCAGCAGTAACCCGGGACTAGCGGGGGAGACCCAGTACTTC. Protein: CASSNPGLAGETQYF.

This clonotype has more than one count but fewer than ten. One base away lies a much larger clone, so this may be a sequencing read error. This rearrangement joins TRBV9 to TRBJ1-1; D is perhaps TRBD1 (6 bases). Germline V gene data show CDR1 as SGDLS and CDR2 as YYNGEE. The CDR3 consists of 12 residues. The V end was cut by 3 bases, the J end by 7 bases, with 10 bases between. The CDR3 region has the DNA TGTGCCAGCAGCGGAGGGGGGGGTGAAGCTTTCTTT. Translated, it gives CASSGGGGEAFF.

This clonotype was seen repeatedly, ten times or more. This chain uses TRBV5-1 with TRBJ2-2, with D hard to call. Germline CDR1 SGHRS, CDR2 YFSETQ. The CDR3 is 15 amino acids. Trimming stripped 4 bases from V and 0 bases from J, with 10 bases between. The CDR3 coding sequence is TGCGCCAGCAGCGAGAGTGGGGCGAACACCGGGGAGCTGTTTTTT. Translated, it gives CASSESGANTGELFF.

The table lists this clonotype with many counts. The CDR3 sequence: CASKTRLAGEDEQFF. In nucleotides, the CDR3 is TGTGCCAGTAAAACCCGACTAGCGGGAGAGGATGAGCAGTTCTTC. This rearrangement joins TRBV28 to TRBJ2-1; 12 positions match TRBD2. This CDR3 has 15 amino acids. Germline V gene data show CDR1 as MDHEN and CDR2 as SYDVKM. V lost 9 bases and J lost 8; bases outside the gene matches: 11.

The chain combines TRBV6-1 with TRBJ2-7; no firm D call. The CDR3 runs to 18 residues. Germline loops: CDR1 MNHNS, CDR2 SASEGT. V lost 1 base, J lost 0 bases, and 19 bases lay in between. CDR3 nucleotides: TGTGCCAGCAGTGAAGAATTCCCAGACATGAGAAGCTCCTACGAGCAGTACTTC. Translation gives CASSEEFPDMRSSYEQYF.

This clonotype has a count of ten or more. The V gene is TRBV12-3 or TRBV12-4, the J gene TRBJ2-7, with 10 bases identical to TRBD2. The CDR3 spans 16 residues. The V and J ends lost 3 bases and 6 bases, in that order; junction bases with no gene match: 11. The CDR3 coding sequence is TGTGCCAGCAGTTTTGGGGCTAGCGGGAGTGGGCGCGAGCAGTACTTC. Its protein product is CASSFGASGSGREQYF.